The 29 T cell receptor beta chains given below trace back to one sample, sequenced in a study of OX40 agonist ivuxolimab in advanced cancers. Produced via immunoSEQ multiplex PCR; TCRdb's table is partial and in-frame only. The sample lists tens of thousands of clones; 90% to 95% were seen once. Sample: CD4+ or CD8+ T cells sorted from blood, taken in a trial of the OX40 agonist ivuxolimab. All receptors come from an adult with an advanced solid tumor such as melanoma, head and neck, liver or kidney cancer.

The chain is built from TRBV6-1 and TRBJ2-1; D uncertain. V lost 6 bases to trimming and J lost 9 bases, with 9 bases between them. CDR1 MNHNS and CDR2 SASEGT come from the germline V gene. The CDR3 sequence is 11 residues long. The DNA of the CDR3 is TGTGCCAGCAGAAGAGGTAGTGAGCAGTTCTTC. Translated: CASRRGSEQFF.

The rearrangement links TRBV7-9 to TRBJ1-1; D is unresolved. The germline V gene encodes CDR1 SEHNR and CDR2 FQNEAQ (reference sequence). There are 14 residues in the CDR3. V was trimmed by 4 bases and J by 0 bases, leaving 9 bases between them. CDR3 protein: CASSSGLMNTEAFF. The CDR3 DNA sequence: TGTGCCAGCAGCTCCGGACTGATGAACACTGAAGCTTTCTTT.

The CDR3, as DNA: TGTGCCAGCAGCTTTTTCGGCTCCTACGAGCAGTACTTC. The encoded protein is CASSFFGSYEQYF. The chain joins TRBV5-6 to TRBJ2-7; D is undetermined. This CDR3 region has 13 residues. V was pared by 2 bases and J by 0 bases, with 6 bases between. Germline values: CDR1 SGHDT, CDR2 YYEEEE.

The CDR3 region has the DNA TGTGCCACCAGCAGACCCTTCGGGACAGATTACAATGAGCAGTTCTTC. This gives the protein CATSRPFGTDYNEQFF. This chain connects TRBV15 to TRBJ2-1; 7 bases fit TRBD1. The CDR3 is 16 amino acids. Germline lookup yields CDR1 LNHNV and CDR2 YYDKDF (reference sequence). V dropped 2 bases and J dropped 4; count of bases not matched to a gene: 8.

In DNA form, the CDR3 reads TGTGCCAGCACCACTGGCCTAGCGGAGAGCTCCTACAATGAGCAGTTCTTC. It yields the protein CASTTGLAESSYNEQFF. The rearrangement joins TRBV2 to TRBJ2-1; 7 nucleotides agree with TRBD2. The CDR3 consists of 17 residues. V gave up 7 bases and J gave up 0 bases; unmatched junction bases: 12. Germline V lookup: CDR1 SNHLY, CDR2 FYNNEI.

In DNA, the CDR3 is TGTGCCAGCAGCCAATCGGGGACAGGGGTGACAGATACGCAGTATTTT. Protein: CASSQSGTGVTDTQYF. This sequence joins TRBV16 and TRBJ2-3; 10 bases align to TRBD1. Germline V CDR1 and CDR2: KGHSY, FQNENV. The V and J ends lost 0 bases and 3 bases, in that order; junction bases with no gene match: 3. The CDR3 has 16 amino acids. Drawing the rest from reference TRBV16 and TRBJ2-3, the complete variable domain is GEEVAQTPKHLVRGEGQKAKLYCAPIKGHSYVFWYQQVLKNEFKFLISFQNENVFDETGMPKERFSAKCLPNSPCSLEIQATKLEDSAVYFCASSQSGTGVTDTQYFGPGTRLTVL.

This rearrangement joins TRBV5-1 to TRBJ2-7; 11 bases align to TRBD1. This CDR3 comprises 15 residues. Looked up from germline, CDR1 is SGHRS and CDR2 is YFSETQ. With 7 bases clipped from V and 6 bases from J, the junction kept 12 bases outside the gene matches. CDR3 in amino acids: CASGGGVGQGAEQYF. The CDR3 coding sequence is TGCGCCAGCGGGGGAGGTGTCGGACAGGGGGCCGAGCAGTACTTC.

V gene TRBV7-9 combines with J gene TRBJ2-5; TRBD2 might be the D (5 bases). Deletions cut 2 bases from V and 3 bases from J, with 7 bases between. CDR1 and CDR2 (germline): SEHNR, FQNEAQ (reference sequence). This CDR3 is built from 13 residues. Here the CDR3 reads CASSLYGEETQYF. CDR3 coding DNA: TGTGCCAGCAGCTTATACGGGGAAGAGACCCAGTACTTC.

By share, this clone ranks as medium-sized (0.01 to 0.1%). J is TRBJ1-5 and V is TRBV6-5; TRBD1 aligns across 7 bases. CDR3 length: 14 residues. The V segment lost 6 bases and the J segment 6 bases; nucleotides outside the gene matches: 8. Germline V lookup: CDR1 MNHEY, CDR2 SVGAGI. DNA of the CDR3: TGTGCCAGCAGGCCAACGACAGGGACTCAGCCCCAGCATTTT. This translates into CASRPTTGTQPQHF.

The V call is TRBV28, the J call TRBJ1-1; D is perhaps TRBD1 (5 bases). CDR3 size: 14 residues. CDR1 and CDR2 from the germline V gene are MDHEN and SYDVKM. V shed 3 bases and J shed 5 bases, with 13 bases lying between them. This CDR3 is CASSFLGGSTEAFF. The CDR3 DNA reads as TGTGCCAGCAGTTTCCTTGGGGGATCGACTGAAGCTTTCTTT.

The CDR3 is CASSFKGSSNTFYNSPLHF. The CDR3 region has the DNA TGTGCCAGCAGTTTTAAGGGGAGTAGTAATACTTTCTATAATTCACCCCTCCACTTT. This chain uses TRBV27 with TRBJ1-6, with D maybe TRBD1 (5 bases). The CDR3 consists of 19 residues. The germline V gene has CDR1 MNHEY and CDR2 SMNVEV (reference sequence). Deletions cut 3 bases from V and 3 bases from J, with 21 bases between.

CDR3 region: CASSLVSGAEAFF. CDR3 DNA sequence: TGTGCCAGCAGCTTAGTATCCGGGGCGGAAGCTTTCTTT. The gene calls are TRBV11-2 and TRBJ1-1; perhaps TRBD1 as D (5 bases). This CDR3 has 13 amino acids. Germline CDR1 is SGHAT and CDR2 is FQNNGV. V was cut by 1 base and J by 8 bases, with 11 bases left in between.

This chain connects TRBV4-1 to TRBJ2-7; D possibly corresponds to TRBD1 (6 bases). Germline V lookup: CDR1 MGHRA, CDR2 YSYEKL. The CDR3 spans 15 residues. V was clipped by 0 bases and J by 4 bases, with 13 bases between them. The CDR3 loop is CASSQDQGIGYEQYF. Here the CDR3 DNA reads TGCGCCAGCAGCCAAGATCAGGGGATAGGATACGAGCAGTACTTC.

The V and J genes are TRBV9 and TRBJ2-5; unclear D gene. Germline assignment: CDR1 SGDLS and CDR2 YYNGEE. The CDR3 has 13 amino acids. Trimming left V 4 bases short and J 2 bases short, with 9 bases between. CDR3 coding DNA: TGTGCCAGCAGCTCCAACCCGCAAGAGACCCAGTACTTC. It yields the protein CASSSNPQETQYF.

This CDR3 reads CASSPPSGNTIYF. The CDR3 DNA sequence: TGTGCCAGCAGCCCGCCCTCTGGAAACACCATATATTTT. This chain joins TRBV7-8 and TRBJ1-3; D uncertain. The V end lost 5 bases, the J end lost 0 bases, and 5 bases lay between the germline ends. The germline CDR1 and CDR2 sequences are SGHVS and FQNEAQ. The CDR3 runs 13 residues.

The V and J genes are TRBV10-3 and TRBJ1-2, with D perhaps TRBD1 (6 bases). The CDR3 covers 16 residues. Germline V gene data show CDR1 as ENHRY and CDR2 as SYGVKD. V was clipped by 0 bases and J by 1 base, with 12 bases between them. The CDR3 here is CAISESITGLNYGYTF. DNA for the CDR3: TGTGCCATCAGTGAGTCAATAACAGGGCTTAACTATGGCTACACCTTC.

The CDR3 spells CASSYAGGQETQYF. CDR3 nucleotides: TGTGCCAGCAGCTACGCAGGTGGCCAAGAGACCCAGTACTTC. The chain recombines TRBV5-4 with TRBJ2-5; no firm D call. The germline V gene encodes CDR1 SGHNT and CDR2 YYREEE (reference sequence). V lost 3 bases to trimming and J lost 1 base, with 10 bases between them. This CDR3 comprises 14 residues.

The chain is built from TRBV4-1 and TRBJ2-7; D ambiguous. V was cut by 0 bases and J by 3 bases, with 9 bases left in between. The CDR3 is 14 residues long. Germline values: CDR1 MGHRA, CDR2 YSYEKL. CDR3 region: CASSQDLRIYEQYV. The CDR3 DNA reads as TGCGCCAGCAGCCAAGATCTAAGGATCTACGAGCAGTACGTC.

The CDR3 loop is CASSVGTANYGYTF. CDR3 nucleotides: TGTGCCAGCAGCGTAGGGACAGCTAACTATGGCTACACCTTC. This rearrangement joins TRBV9 to TRBJ1-2; D perhaps matches TRBD1 (6 bases). CDR3 length equals 14 residues. The germline gives CDR1 SGDLS, CDR2 YYNGEE. Deletions cut 0 bases from V and 0 bases from J, with 6 bases between.

The genes are TRBV29-1 and TRBJ2-1; D is ambiguous. CDR3 length equals 13 residues. Germline assignment: CDR1 SQVTM and CDR2 ANQGSEA. Trimming removed 3 bases at V and 2 bases at J, with 8 bases between. The CDR3: CSVDGLAYNEQFF. In DNA form, the CDR3 reads TGCAGCGTTGACGGTCTAGCCTACAATGAGCAGTTCTTC.

The V call is TRBV6-5, the J call TRBJ1-1; no definite D call. This CDR3 is built from 14 residues. Germline lookup yields CDR1 MNHEY and CDR2 SVGAGI. Trimming removed 2 bases at V and 0 bases at J, with 7 bases between. CDR3 sequence: CASSYLPMNTEAFF. CDR3 sequence (DNA): TGTGCCAGCAGTTACCTACCAATGAACACTGAAGCTTTCTTT.

The chain joins TRBV27 to TRBJ2-3; D remains unclear. V was pared by 1 base and J by 0 bases, with 8 bases between. Germline loops: CDR1 MNHEY, CDR2 SMNVEV (reference sequence). The CDR3 runs 15 residues. CDR3 amino acids: CASSLLTDSTDTQYF. The CDR3 DNA reads as TGTGCCAGCAGTTTATTAACGGATAGCACAGATACGCAGTATTTT.

The chain links TRBV11-3 to TRBJ2-1; D is possibly TRBD1 or TRBD2 (5 bases each). This CDR3 spans 14 amino acids. Per germline, CDR1 SGHNT and CDR2 YENEEA. V gave up 1 base and J gave up 7 bases, with 11 bases separating them. In DNA form, the CDR3 reads TGTGCCAGCAGCTTAGGAGGGGACGGAAATGAGCAGTTCTTC. It encodes CASSLGGDGNEQFF.

This clone occurred once. The V and J genes are TRBV27 and TRBJ2-3, with D uncertain. The CDR3 has 14 residues. Germline V lookup: CDR1 MNHEY, CDR2 SMNVEV (reference sequence). Trimming shortened V by 10 bases and J by 2 bases, and 16 bases separated the two germline ends. The CDR3 is CATRVGSYTDTQYF. The DNA for the CDR3 is TGTGCCACCAGAGTTGGATCTTACACAGATACGCAGTATTTT.

The chain couples TRBV25-1 to TRBJ1-1, with D hard to call. Germline V gene lookup returns CDR1 MGHDK and CDR2 SYGVNS. The CDR3 consists of 15 residues. Trimming cost V 5 bases and J 3 bases, with 16 bases left between them. Here the CDR3 reads CASSRQQLQDTEAFF. The DNA for the CDR3 is TGTGCCAGCAGTAGACAACAACTTCAGGACACTGAAGCTTTCTTT. Full variable domain (rest looked up from reference TRBV25-1 and TRBJ1-1): EADIYQTPRYLVIGTGKKITLECSQTMGHDKMYWYQQDPGMELHLIHYSYGVNSTEKGDLSSESTVSRIRTEHFPLTLESARPSHTSQYLCASSRQQLQDTEAFFGQGTRLTVV.

The chain uses TRBV30 and TRBJ1-4, with D perhaps TRBD1 (5 bases). CDR1 and CDR2 from the germline V gene are GTSNPN and SVGIG (reference sequence). This CDR3 is built from 15 residues. V dropped 0 bases and J dropped 8 bases, with 16 bases sitting between them. CDR3 bases: TGTGCCTGGAGTGTGTCCGGGACTTTGGGAGAAAAACTGTTTTTT. Encoded protein: CAWSVSGTLGEKLFF.

The rearrangement links TRBV6-6 to TRBJ2-7, with a possible D match to TRBD2 (6 bases). Germline V gene lookup returns CDR1 MNHNY and CDR2 SVGAGI (reference sequence). V was trimmed by 3 bases and J by 4 bases, leaving 10 bases between them. The CDR3 loop spans 13 amino acids. CDR3 in amino acids: CASSYGGSYEQYV. In DNA form, the CDR3 reads TGTGCCAGCAGTTATGGGGGGAGTTACGAGCAGTACGTC.

This chain connects TRBV28 to TRBJ2-7, with a tentative D call TRBD2 (6 bases). Germline lookup yields CDR1 MDHEN and CDR2 SYDVKM. The germline V and J ends were trimmed by 5 bases and 2 bases, with 19 bases remaining between them. There are 16 residues in the CDR3. The CDR3 loop reads CASSLNSAGSTYEQYF. In nucleotides, the CDR3 is TGTGCCAGCAGTCTCAATTCAGCCGGGAGCACCTACGAGCAGTACTTC.

This sequence joins TRBV18 and TRBJ2-3; 7 nucleotides match TRBD2. Germline CDR1 reads KGHSH; CDR2 reads LQKENI. The CDR3 covers 17 residues. The ends lost 0 bases at V and 1 base at J; junction bases unmatched: 7. The CDR3 bases are TGTGCCAGCTCACCACCGAGAACTAGCGTGGGCACAGATACGCAGTATTTT. Translating it yields CASSPPRTSVGTDTQYF.